These T cell receptor beta chains were read from a single sample in a study of T cells expressing NK-cell markers. TCRdb re-called the 5' RACE reads; every CDR3 protein appears as one record, without DNA. The sample includes roughly 390,000 distinct CDR3 sequences. Source material: blood T cells: a sorted CD56 or NKG2C T cell subset, CD4+ or CD8+ T cells, or bulk PBMC T cells (not recorded which). These receptors were taken from a woman aged 45-65 years in good health. CDR3s include the opening cysteine and the closing phenylalanine or tryptophan.

TRBV5-1	TRBJ2-3	CASMGNRGRADTQYF
TRBV29-1	TRBJ2-1	CSVEEGNEQFF
TRBV5-1	TRBJ2-1	CASSSGTSTYNEQFF
TRBV12-5	TRBJ2-1	CASGLGPGQSTRGSYNEQFF
TRBV5-1	TRBJ2-3	CASSLVTGRGDTQYF
TRBV3-1	TRBJ2-5	CASSRGQLFQETQYF
TRBV5-1	TRBJ2-1	CASSPVVSLAYNEQFF
TRBV6-1	TRBJ1-1	CASSEAKAARKWDTEAFF
TRBV24-1	TRBJ2-1	CATSDRKFGTRSGNEQFF
TRBV30	TRBJ1-1	CAWSVGGAGEAFF
TRBV20-1	TRBJ2-7	CSASFSGGEQYF
TRBV2	TRBJ2-3	CASSITVGRTDTQYF
TRBV5-1	TRBJ2-1	CASSLGTGVFIEQFF
TRBV28	TRBJ2-3	CASSSLSWEVTDTQYF
TRBV5-1	TRBJ1-4	CASTPGTTNEKLFF